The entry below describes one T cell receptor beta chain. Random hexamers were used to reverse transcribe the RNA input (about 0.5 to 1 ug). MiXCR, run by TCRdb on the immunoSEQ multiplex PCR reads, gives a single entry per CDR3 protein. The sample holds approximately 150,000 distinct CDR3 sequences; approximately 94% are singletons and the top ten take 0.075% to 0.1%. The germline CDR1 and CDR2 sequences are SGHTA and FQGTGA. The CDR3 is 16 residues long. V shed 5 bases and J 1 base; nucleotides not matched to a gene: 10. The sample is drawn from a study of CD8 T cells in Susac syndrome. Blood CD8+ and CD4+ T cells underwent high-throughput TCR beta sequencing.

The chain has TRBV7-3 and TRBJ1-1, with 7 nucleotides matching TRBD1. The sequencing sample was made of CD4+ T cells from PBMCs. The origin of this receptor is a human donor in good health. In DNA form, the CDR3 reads TGTGCCAGCAGCCACTTAGTCCGGGACAGGAACACTGAAGCTTTCTTT. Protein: CASSHLVRDRNTEAFF.